What follows is one T cell receptor (beta chain) and its context. Its specificity is not known. This entry comes from a study of shared clonotypes between healthy human individuals. Study-level findings and limits: In this cohort, only blood was sampled, and tissue repertoires likely differ.

Trimming stripped 1 base from V and 5 bases from J, with 9 bases between. In germline, CDR1 is GTSNPN, CDR2 SVGIG (reference sequence). The length of the CDR3 is 12 residues. Assay: immunoSEQ multiplex PCR; the TCRdb copy retains only in-frame clones and omits some. The table records under 1,100,000 clones, about 75% of them present only once. The TCR originated in a man between 18 and 29 years old in good health. This rearrangement joins TRBV30 to TRBJ2-7, with a weak D call TRBD1 (6 bases). Sequenced: memory CD4+ T cells sorted from blood. Subset defined: CD45RA-negative fraction. CDR3 in DNA: TGTGCCTGGAGTGAGACAGGTGACGAGCAGTACTTC. Amino acids: CAWSETGDEQYF.